This T cell receptor (beta chain) was documented in a study of technical replicates of blood from several donors. Turning to this clone: Relative to the germline gene, one junction end is altered; a read error may explain this.

The method was immunoSEQ multiplex PCR; TCRdb's version includes in-frame clones alone and lacks a portion of them. The sample records 74,000 or so clones, nearly 95% being singletons. The CDR3 spans 13 residues. The germline V gene has CDR1 SSHAT and CDR2 FNYEAQ (reference sequence). The sequence came from a human donor in good health. What was sequenced was T cells isolated from PBMCs. The chain combines TRBV7-7 with TRBJ1-1; D not resolved. CDR3 residues: CASSLLGDTEAFF. The CDR3 nucleotides read TGTGCTAGCAGCTTACTCGGAGACACTGAAGCTTTCTTT.